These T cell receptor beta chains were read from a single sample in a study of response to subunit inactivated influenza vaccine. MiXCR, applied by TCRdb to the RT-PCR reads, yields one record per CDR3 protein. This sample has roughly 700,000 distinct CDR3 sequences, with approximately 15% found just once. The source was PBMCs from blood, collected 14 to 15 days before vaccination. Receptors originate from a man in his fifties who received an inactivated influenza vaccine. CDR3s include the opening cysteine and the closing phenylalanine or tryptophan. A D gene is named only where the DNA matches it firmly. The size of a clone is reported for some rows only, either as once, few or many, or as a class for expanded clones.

CASVEYTGELFF | TGTGCCAGTGTCGAGTACACCGGGGAGCTGTTTTTT | TRBV19 | many | TRBJ2-2 | NA
CASSLGRERPQHF | TGTGCCAGCAGCTTAGGCAGGGAACGGCCCCAGCATTTT | TRBV7-2 | few | TRBJ1-5 | NA
CASSRFTGELFF | TGTGCCAGCAGCCGATTCACCGGGGAGCTGTTTTTT | TRBV7-9 | NA | TRBJ2-2 | NA
CSAQRGATGELFF | TGCAGTGCTCAAAGGGGGGCAACCGGGGAGCTGTTTTTT | TRBV20-1 | NA | TRBJ2-2 | NA
CASSLTGTQVNEQFF | TGTGCCAGCAGTTTAACTGGGACCCAGGTCAATGAGCAGTTCTTC | TRBV28 | NA | TRBJ2-1 | NA
CASSSAGTGLSYEQYF | TGCGCCAGCAGCTCCGCAGGGACAGGCCTCTCCTACGAGCAGTACTTC | TRBV5-1 | few | TRBJ2-7 | TRBD1
CASSYSTGVKTDTQYF | TGTGCCAGCAGTTACTCGACGGGGGTAAAGACAGATACGCAGTATTTT | TRBV6-5 | many | TRBJ2-3 | NA
CASSQEAGFTDTQYF | TGCGCCAGCAGCCAAGAGGCAGGGTTCACAGATACGCAGTATTTT | TRBV4-3 | NA | TRBJ2-3 | NA
CASSLTPDYEQYF | TGTGCCAGCAGCTTGACACCCGACTACGAGCAGTACTTC | TRBV11-2 | NA | TRBJ2-7 | NA
CASSERSGGTWEQFF | TGTGCCAGCAGTGAACGATCGGGGGGGACGTGGGAGCAGTTCTTC | TRBV6-1 | NA | TRBJ2-1 | TRBD2
CSARDLRKTQETQYF | TGCAGTGCTAGAGATCTGAGGAAGACTCAAGAGACCCAGTACTTC | TRBV20-1 | NA | TRBJ2-5 | NA
CASSLTDKRSPLHF | TGTGCCAGCAGCTTGACGGATAAACGTTCACCCCTCCACTTT | TRBV11-2 | many | TRBJ1-6 | NA
CASSVLAGGLVGTGELFF | TGTGCCAGCAGTGTACTAGCGGGAGGACTTGTCGGCACCGGGGAGCTGTTTTTT | TRBV2 | NA | TRBJ2-2 | TRBD2
CASSPSPGGGPPGELFF | TGTGCCAGCAGTCCCTCACCGGGGGGAGGGCCTCCCGGGGAGCTGTTTTTT | TRBV28 | many | TRBJ2-2 | TRBD2
CASSSMMISYNSPLHF | TGTGCCAGCAGCTCGATGATGATCTCCTATAATTCACCCCTCCACTTT | TRBV5-8 | NA | TRBJ1-6 | NA
CASSLAQGRETQYF | TGTGCCAGCAGCTTGGCCCAGGGACGGGAGACCCAGTACTTC | TRBV5-5 | many | TRBJ2-5 | NA
CASIETASGSTEAFF | TGCGCCAGCATTGAGACGGCCTCCGGGAGCACTGAAGCTTTCTTT | TRBV5-1 | few | TRBJ1-1 | NA
CASSLVFSGTYNEQFF | TGTGCCAGCAGCTTGGTTTTTAGCGGAACTTACAATGAGCAGTTCTTC | TRBV5-6 | few | TRBJ2-1 | NA
CASSPRGGAGSTWARGQFF | TGTGCCAGCAGCCCCCGCGGCGGAGCGGGTTCCACCTGGGCCCGCGGACAGTTCTTC | TRBV11-1 | NA | TRBJ2-1 | NA
CASTFTGTNNEQFF | TGTGCCAGCACCTTTACGGGTACCAACAATGAGCAGTTCTTC | TRBV7-9 | many | TRBJ2-1 | NA
CASSLAGGVVVEQYF | TGTGCCAGCAGTTTGGCAGGGGGCGTCGTGGTCGAGCAGTACTTC | TRBV12-3/TRBV12-4 | NA | TRBJ2-7 | TRBD1
CASSQSIQETTEAFF | TGCGCCAGCAGCCAATCGATACAGGAGACCACTGAAGCTTTCTTT | TRBV5-1 | few | TRBJ1-1 | NA
CASNLQGYEQYF | TGTGCCAGCAACCTACAGGGATACGAGCAGTACTTC | TRBV6-2/TRBV6-3 | many | TRBJ2-7 | NA